The present T cell receptor (beta chain) was sequenced within a study of blood T cell repertoires in COVID-19 (dated by TCRdb to between 2020 and 2021). Concerning the study at large: Samples covering the acute and convalescent phases of COVID-19 were provided by collaborators in the United States, Italy and Spain. The prospective study material was composed of cDNA or gDNA derived from T cells, B-cell-depleted T cells, or PBMCs. The dataset comprised deeply sampled blood TCRbeta repertoires from subjects exposed to, actively infected with, or recovered from COVID-19. The repertoires were released in a freely available public database intended as a resource for research on the immune response to SARS-CoV-2. Samples came from the ongoing ImmuneRACE study (first 160 participants) plus 1,254 subjects from 6 global collaborators. The sample metadata nearly always contained a de-identified subject ID, COVID-19 status, age in years and sex. HLA class I and class II types, where available, came from metadata supplied by the sample provider rather than from assay-based typing. Broad study findings and their caveats: How much clinical and demographic metadata was included differed by source and by participant, and the metadata was provided uncurated.

TCRbeta CDR3 regions were amplified from genomic DNA by means of the immunoSEQ Assay, a bias-controlled multiplex PCR. From the authors' description of their analysis: Within the assay, amplification of reference gene primers was used to estimate how many nucleated cells each sample contained. To quantify the absolute abundance of each unique TCRbeta CDR3 rearrangement, sequence reads were collapsed and filtered. Productive Simpson clonality was computed per sample as the square root of Simpson's diversity index over productive rearrangements. TCRdb re-hosts the immuneACCESS table, in-frame sequences only. Its copies lack some clones; in the studies checked, an unresolved V gene accounts for under half of them, and the cause for the rest is not known. From that table come the V and J calls and clone size; the DNA was used to work out D and trimming. The sample data list about 140,000 clones, and 60% to 85% of these were observed just once. Around 1.8% of the sample is in the top ten clones.

Comments on this clone: It lacks a known antigen. No much larger clone exists at a distance of one base, and base qualities are not known.

Whole blood was collected in K2EDTA tubes by collaborating institutions according to the institutions' own protocols. Collaborator samples were shipped for TCRbeta analysis as frozen whole blood, isolated PBMCs, or DNA extracted from either sample type. The TCR sequence derives from a woman aged 55-69 years with acute or convalescent COVID-19. Sample: peripheral blood.

The CDR3 protein sequence reads: CASSLTSGSYEQFF. The DNA sequence is given as TGTGCCAGCAGCTTGACTAGCGGGAGCTATGAGCAGTTCTTC. The chain is encoded by TRBV6-5 joined to TRBJ2-1, with 12 central nucleotides matching TRBD2. V ends up 6 bases short and J 8 bases short, with an unmatched junction base count of 5. The CDR3 starts with the cysteine, ends with the phenylalanine, and has 14 residues. Just CDR3 DNA is preserved here, 42 bases in frame from base 1. CDR1 MNHEY and CDR2 SVGAGI are derived from the germline V gene.